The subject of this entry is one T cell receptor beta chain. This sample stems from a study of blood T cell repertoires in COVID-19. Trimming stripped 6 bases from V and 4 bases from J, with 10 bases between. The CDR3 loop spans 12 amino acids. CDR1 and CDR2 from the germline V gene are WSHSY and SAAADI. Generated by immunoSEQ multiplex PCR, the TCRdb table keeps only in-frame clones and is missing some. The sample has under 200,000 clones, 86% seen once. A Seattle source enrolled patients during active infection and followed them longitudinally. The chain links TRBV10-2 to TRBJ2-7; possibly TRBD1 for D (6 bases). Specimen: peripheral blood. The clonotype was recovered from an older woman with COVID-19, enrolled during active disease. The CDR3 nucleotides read TGCGCCAGCAGCTCGGACAGATACGAGCAGTACTTC. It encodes CASSSDRYEQYF.